The clone carrying this TCR beta chain has just a few counts. Its antigen remains unidentified. The data were obtained in a study of CD8+CD57+ T cells in acquired aplastic anemia. About the study: Sorting CD4+ and CD8+ cells gave DNA averaging around 3 ug. Healthy donor CD4+ samples were sequenced to a depth that averaged about 10.8 million reads. Study-level points and caveats: The number of CD8+ CDR3 sequences shared by patients and controls was 25 to 35. Between patients and controls, CD8+ Simpson's diversity did not vary significantly.

Genomic DNA constituted the template upon which TCR beta VDJ and CDR3 profiling was performed. A single record per CDR3 protein comes from TCRdb applying MiXCR to the reads. The profile shows under 200,000 distinct CDR3 sequences, roughly 47% of them singletons. V was cut by 4 bases and J by 6 bases, with 13 bases left in between. Germline V gene lookup returns CDR1 SGHTA and CDR2 FQGNSA. The CDR3 covers 13 residues. Sequencing was done on a sample of sorted CD4+, CD8+, or CD8+CD57+ T cells (not recorded which) from PBMCs. The chain links TRBV7-2 to TRBJ2-7; D gene unclear. The receptor comes from a human donor in good health. The CDR3 sequence is CASSSLSISEQYF. CDR3 nucleotides: TGTGCCAGCAGCTCCCTCTCGATATCCGAGCAGTACTTC.